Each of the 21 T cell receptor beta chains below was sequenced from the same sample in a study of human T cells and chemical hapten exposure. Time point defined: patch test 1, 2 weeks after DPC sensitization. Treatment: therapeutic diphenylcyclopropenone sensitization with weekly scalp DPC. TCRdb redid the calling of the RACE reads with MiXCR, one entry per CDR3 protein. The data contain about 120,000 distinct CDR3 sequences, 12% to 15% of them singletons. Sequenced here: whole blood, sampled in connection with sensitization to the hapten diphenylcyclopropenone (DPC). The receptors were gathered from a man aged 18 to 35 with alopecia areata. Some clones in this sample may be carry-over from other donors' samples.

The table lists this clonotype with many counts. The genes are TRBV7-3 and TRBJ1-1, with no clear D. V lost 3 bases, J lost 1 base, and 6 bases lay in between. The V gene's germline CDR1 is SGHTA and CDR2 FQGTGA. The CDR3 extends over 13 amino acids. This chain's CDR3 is CASSFEGNTEAFF. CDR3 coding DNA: TGTGCCAGCAGCTTCGAGGGGAACACTGAAGCTTTCTTT.

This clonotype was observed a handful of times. CDR3 sequence reads: CASATSGGTTGELFF. CDR3 coding DNA: TGTGCCAGCGCGACTAGCGGGGGAACGACCGGGGAGCTGTTTTTT. The chain uses TRBV7-3 and TRBJ2-2; 12 bases map to TRBD2. This CDR3 contains 15 residues. V shed 8 bases, J shed 5 bases, and the junction held 6 bases outside the gene matches. CDR1 SGHTA and CDR2 FQGTGA come from the germline V gene.

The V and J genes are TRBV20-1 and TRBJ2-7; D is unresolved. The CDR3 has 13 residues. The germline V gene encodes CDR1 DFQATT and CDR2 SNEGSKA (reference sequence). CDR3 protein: CRLGRLLTYEQYF. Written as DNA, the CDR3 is TGCAGACTCGGGCGCCTTCTGACCTACGAGCAGTACTTC.

The CDR3 DNA follows: TGTGCCAGCAGCCAAGAGCCCAGGTGGGAGACCCAGTACTTC. It specifies CASSQEPRWETQYF. The chain uses TRBV3-1 and TRBJ2-5; D call uncertain. Germline V gene sequence: CDR1 LGHDT, CDR2 YNNKEL (reference sequence). V lost 0 bases, J lost 5 bases, and 10 bases lay in between. CDR3 length equals 14 residues.

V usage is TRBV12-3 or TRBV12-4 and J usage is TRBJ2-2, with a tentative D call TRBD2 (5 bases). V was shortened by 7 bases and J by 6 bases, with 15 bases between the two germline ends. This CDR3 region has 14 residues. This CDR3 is CASKLDSRAGELFF. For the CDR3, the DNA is TGTGCCAGCAAATTGGACTCGAGGGCCGGGGAGCTGTTTTTT.

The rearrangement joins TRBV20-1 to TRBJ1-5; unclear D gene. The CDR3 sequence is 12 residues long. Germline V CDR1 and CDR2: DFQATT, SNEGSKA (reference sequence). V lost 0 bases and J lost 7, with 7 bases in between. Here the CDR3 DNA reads TGCAGTGCTAGAGATCCCTTGCAGCCCCAGCATTTT. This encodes CSARDPLQPQHF.

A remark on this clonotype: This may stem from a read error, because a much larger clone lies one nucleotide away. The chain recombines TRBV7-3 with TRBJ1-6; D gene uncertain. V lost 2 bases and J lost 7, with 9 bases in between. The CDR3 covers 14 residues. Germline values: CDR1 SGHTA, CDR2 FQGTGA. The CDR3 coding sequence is TGTGCCAGCAGCTTATCACTGCCAAATTCACCCCTCCACTTT. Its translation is CASSLSLPNSPLHF.

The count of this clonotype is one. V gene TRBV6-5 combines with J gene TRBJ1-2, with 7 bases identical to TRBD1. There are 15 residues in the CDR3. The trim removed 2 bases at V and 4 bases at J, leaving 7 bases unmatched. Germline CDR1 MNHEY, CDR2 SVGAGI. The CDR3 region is CASSYNGQALYGYTF. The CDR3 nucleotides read TGTGCCAGCAGTTACAACGGACAGGCACTCTATGGCTACACCTTC.

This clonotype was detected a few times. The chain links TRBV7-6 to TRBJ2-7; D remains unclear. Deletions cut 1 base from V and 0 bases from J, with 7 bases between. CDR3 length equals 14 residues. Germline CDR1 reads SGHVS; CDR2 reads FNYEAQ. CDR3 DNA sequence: TGTGCCAGCAGCTTAGAGGCAGCCTCCTACGAGCAGTACTTC. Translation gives CASSLEAASYEQYF.

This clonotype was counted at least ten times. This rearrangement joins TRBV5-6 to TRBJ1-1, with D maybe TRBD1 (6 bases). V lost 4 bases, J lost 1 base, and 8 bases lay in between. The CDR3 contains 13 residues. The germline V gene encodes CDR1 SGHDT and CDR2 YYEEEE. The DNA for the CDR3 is TGTGCCAGCAGCACGGGACAGAACACTGAAGCTTTCTTT. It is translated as CASSTGQNTEAFF.

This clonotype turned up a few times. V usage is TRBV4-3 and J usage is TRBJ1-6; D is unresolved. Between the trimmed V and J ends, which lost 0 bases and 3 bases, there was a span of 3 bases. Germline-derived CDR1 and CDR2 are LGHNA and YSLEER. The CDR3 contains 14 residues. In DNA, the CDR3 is TGCGCCAGCAGCCAAGAGCTCTATAATTCACCCCTCCACTTT. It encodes CASSQELYNSPLHF.

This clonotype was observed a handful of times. CDR3 DNA: TGTGCCAGCAGCTGGGGGACAGGGGCACCTTCTGGGGCCAACGTCCTGACTTTC. Translation gives CASSWGTGAPSGANVLTF. J is TRBJ2-6 and V is TRBV7-9, with 10 bases lining up with TRBD1. The germline gives CDR1 SEHNR, CDR2 FQNEAQ (reference sequence). V shed 4 bases, J shed 1 base, and the junction held 7 bases outside the gene matches. CDR3 length: 18 residues.

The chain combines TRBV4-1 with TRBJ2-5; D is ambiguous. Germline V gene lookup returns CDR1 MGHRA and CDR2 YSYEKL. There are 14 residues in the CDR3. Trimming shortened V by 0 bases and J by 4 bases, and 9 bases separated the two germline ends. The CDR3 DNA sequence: TGCGCCAGCAGCCAAGATCCTAGGGCAGAGACCCAGTACTTC. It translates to CASSQDPRAETQYF.

The DNA of the CDR3 is TGCAGCGCTCAGGGCGGGACAGGGGGCAACGAGCAGTACTTC. Protein sequence: CSAQGGTGGNEQYF. The chain combines TRBV29-1 with TRBJ2-7; 12 bases are a match to TRBD1. There are 14 residues in the CDR3. In germline, CDR1 is SQVTM, CDR2 ANQGSEA. The V segment lost 7 bases and the J segment 5 bases; nucleotides outside the gene matches: 9.

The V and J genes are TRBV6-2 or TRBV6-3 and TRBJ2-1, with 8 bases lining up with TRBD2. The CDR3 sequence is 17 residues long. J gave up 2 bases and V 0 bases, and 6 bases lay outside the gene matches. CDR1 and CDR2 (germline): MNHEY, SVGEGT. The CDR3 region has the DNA TGTGCCAGCAGTTACTCTAGGACGGGGGGGCCCTACAATGAGCAGTTCTTC. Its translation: CASSYSRTGGPYNEQFF.

The CDR3 nucleotides read TGTGCCATCAGTGCGGTCCACCGCGGGAACACTGAAGCTTTCTTT. Protein sequence: CAISAVHRGNTEAFF. The rearrangement joins TRBV10-3 to TRBJ1-1, with D hard to call. CDR1 ENHRY and CDR2 SYGVKD come from the germline V gene. Deletions cut 4 bases from V and 1 base from J, with 13 bases between. This CDR3 is built from 15 residues.

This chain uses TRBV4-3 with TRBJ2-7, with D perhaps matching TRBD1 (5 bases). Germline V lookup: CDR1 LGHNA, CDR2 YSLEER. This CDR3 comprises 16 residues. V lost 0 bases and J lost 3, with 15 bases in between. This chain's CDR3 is CASSQDFRQGFYEQYF. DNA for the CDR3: TGCGCCAGCAGCCAAGATTTTCGGCAGGGCTTCTACGAGCAGTACTTC.

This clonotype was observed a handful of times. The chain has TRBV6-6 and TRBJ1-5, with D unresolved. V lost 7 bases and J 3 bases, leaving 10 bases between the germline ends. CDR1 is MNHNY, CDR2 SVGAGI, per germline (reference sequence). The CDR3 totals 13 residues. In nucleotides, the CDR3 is TGTGCCAGCAAACCTAGCGCCAATCAGCCCCAGCATTTT. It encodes CASKPSANQPQHF.

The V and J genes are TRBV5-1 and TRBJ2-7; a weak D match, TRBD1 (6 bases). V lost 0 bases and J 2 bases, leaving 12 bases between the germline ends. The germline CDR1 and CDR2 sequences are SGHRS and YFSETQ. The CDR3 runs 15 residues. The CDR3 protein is CASSLVPEGAYEQYF. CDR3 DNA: TGCGCCAGCAGCTTGGTCCCCGAGGGGGCCTACGAGCAGTACTTC.

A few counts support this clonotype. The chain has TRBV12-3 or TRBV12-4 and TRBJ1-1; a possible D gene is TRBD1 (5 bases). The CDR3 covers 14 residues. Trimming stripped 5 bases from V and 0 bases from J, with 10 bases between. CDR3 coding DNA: TGTGCCAGCAGTATGACGGGACTGAACACTGAAGCTTTCTTT. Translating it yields CASSMTGLNTEAFF.

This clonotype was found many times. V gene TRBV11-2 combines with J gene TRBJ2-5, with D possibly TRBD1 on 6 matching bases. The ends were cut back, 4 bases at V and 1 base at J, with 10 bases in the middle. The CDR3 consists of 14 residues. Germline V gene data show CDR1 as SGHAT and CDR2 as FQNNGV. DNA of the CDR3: TGTGCCAGCAGCTGGGGACATTCCCAAGAGACCCAGTACTTC. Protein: CASSWGHSQETQYF.